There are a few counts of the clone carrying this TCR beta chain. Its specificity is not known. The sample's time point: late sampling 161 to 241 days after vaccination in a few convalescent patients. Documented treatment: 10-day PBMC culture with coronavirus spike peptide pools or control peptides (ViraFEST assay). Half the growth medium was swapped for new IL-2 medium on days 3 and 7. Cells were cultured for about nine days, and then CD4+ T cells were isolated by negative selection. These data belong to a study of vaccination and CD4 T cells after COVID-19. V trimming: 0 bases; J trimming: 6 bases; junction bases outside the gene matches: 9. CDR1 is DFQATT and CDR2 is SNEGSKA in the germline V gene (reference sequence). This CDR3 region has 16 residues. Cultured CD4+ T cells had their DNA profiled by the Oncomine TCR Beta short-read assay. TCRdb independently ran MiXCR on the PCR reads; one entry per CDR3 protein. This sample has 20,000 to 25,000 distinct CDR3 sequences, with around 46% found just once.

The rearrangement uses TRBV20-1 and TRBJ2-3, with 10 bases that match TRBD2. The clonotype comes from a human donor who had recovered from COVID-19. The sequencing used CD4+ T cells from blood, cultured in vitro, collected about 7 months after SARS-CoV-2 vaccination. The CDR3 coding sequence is TGCAGTGCTAGAGATCCCCAGCGGGAGGGGGGGGATACGCAGTATTTT. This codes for CSARDPQREGGDTQYF.